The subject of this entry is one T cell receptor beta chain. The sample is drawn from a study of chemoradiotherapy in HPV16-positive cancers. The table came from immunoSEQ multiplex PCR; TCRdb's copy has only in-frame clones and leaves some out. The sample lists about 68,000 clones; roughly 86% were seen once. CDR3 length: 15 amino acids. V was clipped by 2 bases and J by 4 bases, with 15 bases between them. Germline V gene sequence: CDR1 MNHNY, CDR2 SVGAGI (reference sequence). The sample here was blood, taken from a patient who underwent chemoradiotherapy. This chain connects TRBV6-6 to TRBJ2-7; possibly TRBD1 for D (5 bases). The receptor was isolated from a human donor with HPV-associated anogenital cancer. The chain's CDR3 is CASSYGAGPAYEQYF. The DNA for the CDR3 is TGTGCCAGCAGTTACGGGGCAGGGCCGGCATACGAGCAGTACTTC.